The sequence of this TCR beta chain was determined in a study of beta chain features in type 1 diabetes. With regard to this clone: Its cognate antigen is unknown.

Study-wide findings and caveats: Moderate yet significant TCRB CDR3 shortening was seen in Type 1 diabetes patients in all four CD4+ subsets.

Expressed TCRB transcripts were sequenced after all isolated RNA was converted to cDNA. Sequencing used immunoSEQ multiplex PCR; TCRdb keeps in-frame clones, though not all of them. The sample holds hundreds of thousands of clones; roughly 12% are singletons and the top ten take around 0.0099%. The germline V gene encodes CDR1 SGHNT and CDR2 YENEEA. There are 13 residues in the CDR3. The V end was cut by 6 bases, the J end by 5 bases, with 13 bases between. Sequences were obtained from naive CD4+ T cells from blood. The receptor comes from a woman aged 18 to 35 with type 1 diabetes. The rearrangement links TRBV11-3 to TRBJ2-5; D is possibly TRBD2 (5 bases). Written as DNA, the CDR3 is TGTGCCAGCAGTCAAGGACCGGGGGAGACCCAGTACTTC. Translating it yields CASSQGPGETQYF.